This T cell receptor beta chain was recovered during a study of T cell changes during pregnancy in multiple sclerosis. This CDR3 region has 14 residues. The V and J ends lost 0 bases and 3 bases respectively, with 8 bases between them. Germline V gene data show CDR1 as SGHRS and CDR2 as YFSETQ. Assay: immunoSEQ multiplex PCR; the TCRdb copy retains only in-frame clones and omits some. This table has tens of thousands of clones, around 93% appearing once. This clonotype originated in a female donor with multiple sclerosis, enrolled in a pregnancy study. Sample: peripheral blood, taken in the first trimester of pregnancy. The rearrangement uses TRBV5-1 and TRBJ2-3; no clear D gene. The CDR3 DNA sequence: TGCGCCAGCAGCTTGGGCGTGAGGACAGATACGCAGTATTTT. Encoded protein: CASSLGVRTDTQYF.